This TCR beta chain originates from a study of T cell responses to AZD1222 COVID-19 vaccine. A remark on this clone: Its antigen is as yet unknown.

Study-level results: Spike-specific TCR depth and breadth grew after two AZD1222 doses.

Some clones are missing from TCRdb's copy, which holds only in-frame ones; the method was immunoSEQ multiplex PCR. Of 80,000 or so clones in the sample, roughly 87% were seen once. V was cut by 5 bases and J by 6 bases, with 7 bases left in between. Germline V gives CDR1 SGHAT, CDR2 FQNNGV. There are 12 residues in the CDR3. The TCR originated in an adult in good health. The sample was peripheral blood, taken on day 0 of AZD1222 vaccination. This chain links TRBV11-2 with TRBJ2-2; unclear D gene. The CDR3 region has the DNA TGTGCCAGCAGCCTACAAGCCGGGGAGCTGTTTTTT. Its protein is CASSLQAGELFF.